This TCR beta chain stems from a study of T cells after yellow fever vaccination. TCRdb called the 5' RACE reads again in MiXCR, with one record for every CDR3 protein. This table has some 350,000 distinct CDR3 sequences, around 3.9% appearing once. This CDR3 has 13 amino acids. Germline CDR1 LGHNA, CDR2 YSLEER. Worth noting for this clonotype: A junction boundary mismatches the germline segment, possibly from a read error.

The TCR originated in a man younger than 35 who received the YFV17D yellow fever vaccine. The V and J genes are TRBV4-3 and TRBJ2-1; no definite D call. The sample was PBMCs, taken 5 days after the yellow fever booster vaccination. The DNA for the CDR3 is TGCGCGAGCAGCCAAGATCTAACTGCCGAACGGTTCTTC. Residues: CASSQDLTAERFF.